The clone carrying this T cell receptor beta chain was picked up one time. In the same sample, other DNA sequences code for this CDR3. The data were taken from a study of blood T cell repertoires in COVID-19. Data came from immunoSEQ multiplex PCR; TCRdb stores just in-frame clones and leaves some out. The sample has 180,000 or so clones, 65% to 90% seen once. This sequence was found in a man in his sixties with acute or convalescent COVID-19. Sample: peripheral blood.

Written as DNA, the CDR3 is TGTGCCAGCAGCCTGGGGACTAGCGGGTACAATGAGCAGTTCTTC. Protein sequence: CASSLGTSGYNEQFF. V gene TRBV3-1 (or the pseudogene TRBV3-2) combines with J gene TRBJ2-1; 12 nucleotides agree with TRBD2. CDR3 size: 15 residues. The V segment lost 4 bases and the J segment 4 bases; nucleotides outside the gene matches: 2. Germline V gives CDR1 LGHDT, CDR2 YNNKEL (reference sequence).